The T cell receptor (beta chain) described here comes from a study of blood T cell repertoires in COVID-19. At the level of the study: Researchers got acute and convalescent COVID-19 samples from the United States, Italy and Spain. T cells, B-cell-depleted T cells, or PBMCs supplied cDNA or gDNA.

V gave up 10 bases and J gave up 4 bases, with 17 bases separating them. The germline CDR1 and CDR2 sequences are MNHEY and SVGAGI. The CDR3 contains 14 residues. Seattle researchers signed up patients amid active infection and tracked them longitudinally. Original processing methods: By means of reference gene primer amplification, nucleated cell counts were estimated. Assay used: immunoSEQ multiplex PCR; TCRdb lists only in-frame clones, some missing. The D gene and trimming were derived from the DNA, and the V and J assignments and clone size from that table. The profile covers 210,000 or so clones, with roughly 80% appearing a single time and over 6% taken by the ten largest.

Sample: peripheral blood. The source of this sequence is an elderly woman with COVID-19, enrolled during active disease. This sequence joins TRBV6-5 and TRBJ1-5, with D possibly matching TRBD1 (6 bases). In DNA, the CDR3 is TGTGCCACCCAAGGACAGTGGGGGAATCAGCCCCAGCATTTT. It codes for CATQGQWGNQPQHF.